This is a list of T cell receptor beta chains from one sample in a study of shared clonotypes between healthy human individuals. Data came from immunoSEQ multiplex PCR; TCRdb stores just in-frame clones and leaves some out. Of 470,000 or so clones in the sample, 60% to 80% are singletons; the top ten hold approximately 12%. The sample comprised PBMCs. The receptors shown here come from a woman in her forties in good health. Some clones in this sample may be carry-over from other donors' samples. Both conserved end residues are part of each CDR3. The D gene is left open where the match is weak. Rows may omit the clone size; those that give it use once, few, many or a size class.

clone_size cdr3_length j_call d_call v_call cdr3_aa cdr3_nt
once 16 TRBJ1-2 TRBD1 TRBV5-6 CASSSAYGQGHYGYTF TGTGCCAGCAGCTCAGCGTATGGACAGGGGCACTATGGCTACACCTTC
. 13 TRBJ2-5 . TRBV5-6 CASSLAAGETQYF TGTGCCAGCAGCCTCGCGGCGGGGGAGACCCAGTACTTC
. 17 TRBJ2-1 TRBD2 TRBV10-3 CAIRSGLAGLIYNEQFF TGTGCCATCAGATCGGGACTAGCGGGATTGATCTACAATGAGCAGTTCTTC
many 12 TRBJ2-7 . TRBV27 CASSFPSYEQYF TGTGCCAGCAGTTTCCCCTCCTACGAGCAGTACTTC
. 12 TRBJ2-1 . TRBV9 CASSVGYNEQFF TGTGCCAGCAGCGTAGGGTACAATGAGCAGTTCTTC
. 14 TRBJ2-2 . TRBV27 CASSPSPGTGELFF TGTGCCAGCAGTCCCTCCCCCGGGACCGGGGAGCTGTTTTTT
once 15 TRBJ2-1 TRBD1 TRBV7-2 CASSLDRGLGNEQFF TGTGCCAGCAGCCTCGACAGGGGTCTGGGCAATGAGCAGTTCTTC
. 13 TRBJ2-7 . TRBV9 CASSTGTSYEQYF TGTGCCAGCAGCACCGGGACCTCCTACGAGCAGTACTTC
. 16 TRBJ1-3 TRBD1 TRBV25-1 CASSADREGSGNTIYF TGTGCCAGCAGTGCCGACAGGGAAGGGTCCGGAAACACCATATATTTT
. 12 TRBJ2-7 . TRBV18 CASSPSLYEQYF TGTGCCAGCTCACCAAGTCTCTACGAGCAGTACTTC
. 13 TRBJ1-1 . TRBV7-3 CASSLTGETEAFF TGTGCCAGCAGCTTAACAGGGGAAACTGAAGCTTTCTTT
. 15 TRBJ1-5 . TRBV6-6 CASSDQVEGFQPQHF TGTGCCAGCAGTGATCAGGTGGAGGGGTTTCAGCCCCAGCATTTT
. 14 TRBJ2-4 TRBD1 TRBV18 CASSPGTGGNRVYF TGTGCCAGCTCACCCGGGACAGGGGGCAATAGAGTCTACTTC
. 15 TRBJ1-1 TRBD1 TRBV10-1 CADSGPPTGGARAFF TGCGCCGACAGTGGCCCCCCGACAGGGGGGGCCCGAGCTTTCTTT
. 13 TRBJ1-2 . TRBV28 CASSFAGSYGYTF TGTGCCAGCAGTTTTGCAGGAAGCTATGGCTACACCTTC
. 16 TRBJ2-4 . TRBV28 CASSPPTGLTGDIQYF TGTGCCAGCAGTCCTCCCACAGGGTTGACCGGCGACATTCAGTACTTC
. 14 TRBJ2-7 TRBD1 TRBV7-6 CASSFRDRGDEQYF TGTGCCAGCAGCTTCCGGGACAGGGGCGACGAGCAGTACTTC
. 14 TRBJ1-5 TRBD1 TRBV9 CASSVGTGDQPQHF TGTGCCAGCAGCGTCGGGACAGGGGACCAGCCCCAGCATTTT
. 16 TRBJ2-6 . TRBV7-9 CASSRTAPSGANVLTF TGTGCCAGCAGCCGGACAGCACCCTCTGGGGCCAACGTCCTGACTTTC
. 16 TRBJ2-1 TRBD2 TRBV6-1 CASSEARLAGVNEQFF TGTGCCAGCAGTGAAGCCAGGCTAGCGGGAGTTAATGAGCAGTTCTTC
. 16 TRBJ2-1 . TRBV7-2 CASSLDSRGSYNEQFF TGTGCCAGCAGCTTAGACAGCAGGGGATCCTACAATGAGCAGTTCTTC
. 15 TRBJ1-2 TRBD1 TRBV18 CASSPTPGQVDGYTF TGTGCCAGCTCACCCACGCCCGGACAGGTCGATGGCTACACCTTC
. 15 TRBJ2-7 . TRBV7-9 CASSPRGSVGDEQYF TGTGCCAGCAGCCCGAGGGGTAGTGTTGGTGACGAGCAGTACTTC
once 13 TRBJ1-1 . TRBV19 CASSTTLDTEAFF TGTGCCAGTAGTACCACCCTGGACACTGAAGCTTTCTTT
few 14 TRBJ2-7 . TRBV7-3 CASSTRPGSEGQYF TGTGCCAGCAGCACACGTCCAGGGTCGGAAGGGCAGTACTTC
. 15 TRBJ2-1 . TRBV7-3 CASSFNGNSYNEQFF TGTGCCAGCAGCTTTAACGGGAACTCCTACAATGAGCAGTTCTTC
. 12 TRBJ2-1 . TRBV7-8 CASSLGYNEQFF TGTGCCAGCAGCTTAGGTTACAATGAGCAGTTCTTC
. 13 TRBJ2-3 . TRBV28 CASSIPSTDTQYF TGTGCCAGCAGTATACCCAGCACAGATACGCAGTATTTT
many 12 TRBJ2-5 . TRBV10-2 CAGGGSKETQYF TGCGCTGGCGGAGGAAGCAAAGAGACCCAGTACTTC
few 13 TRBJ1-2 TRBD1 TRBV5-4 CASSFQGVYGYTF TGTGCCAGCAGCTTTCAGGGGGTCTATGGCTACACCTTC
few 11 TRBJ2-1 . TRBV6-1 CASSDRNSKFF TGTGCCAGCAGTGACAGGAATTCAAAGTTCTTC
. 15 TRBJ2-1 TRBD2 TRBV19 CASSLASGMHNEQFF TGTGCCAGTAGTCTTGCTAGCGGGATGCACAATGAGCAGTTCTTC
. 14 TRBJ1-2 TRBD1 TRBV4-2 CASSRSGTVEGYTF TGTGCCAGCAGCCGATCCGGGACAGTGGAGGGCTACACCTTC
. 13 TRBJ1-1 . TRBV7-2 CASSQVWGREAFF TGTGCCAGCAGCCAAGTCTGGGGGCGTGAAGCTTTCTTT
few 16 TRBJ2-1 TRBD2 TRBV10-3 CAISDFAGGGHNEQFF TGTGCCATCAGTGATTTCGCGGGAGGGGGCCACAATGAGCAGTTCTTC
. 15 TRBJ2-7 TRBD2 TRBV7-9 CASSLGLAGGYEQYF TGTGCCAGCAGCTTAGGACTAGCGGGAGGGTACGAGCAGTACTTC